At least ten counts were recorded for the clone carrying this TCR beta chain. What it recognizes is unknown. The data stem from a study of T cell repertoires in cytomegalovirus infection. For the study at large: Shared public TCR beta signatures pointed to both CMV infection and a matching HLA type. Notes on the study in general: Using cumulative public TCR beta family frequency, the authors identified those who carried CMV together with the relevant HLA. CMV-specific TCR beta clonotypes restricted by HLA-C dominated the ex vivo response.

V was clipped by 5 bases and J by 1 base, with 14 bases between them. Germline V gives CDR1 DFQATT, CDR2 SNEGSKA (reference sequence). The CDR3 covers 14 residues. TCRdb independently ran MiXCR on the reads; one entry per CDR3 protein. Seen here are 200,000 to 300,000 distinct CDR3 sequences, around 12% observed once, and the top ten hold around 1.6%. The sample was PBMCs. This chain uses TRBV20-1 with TRBJ1-1; D is unresolved. This clonotype was obtained from a human donor in good health (CMV status not recorded). Some clones in this sample may be carry-over from other donors' samples. This CDR3 is CSAQDHKGNTEAFF. The DNA of the CDR3 is TGCAGTGCTCAAGATCATAAGGGGAACACTGAAGCTTTCTTT.